Below are 9 T cell receptor beta chains sequenced from a single sample in a study of STAT5B mutations in CD4+ large granular lymphocyte leukemia. TCRdb keeps only in-frame clones here, not all; method: immunoSEQ multiplex PCR. The sample lists some 38,000 clones, 85% occurring once. The sequenced sample was CD4+ T cells from blood buffy coats. Receptors were obtained from a human donor in good health.

V usage is TRBV6-5 and J usage is TRBJ2-2; no reliable D call. CDR3 length: 9 residues. Germline CDR1 is MNHEY and CDR2 is SVGAGI. The CDR3 DNA follows: TGTGCTAGGACCGGGGAGCTGTTTTTT. Its protein product is CARTGELFF.

This clone was detected only a few times. The chain has TRBV5-4 and TRBJ2-7; weak D call: TRBD1 (6 bases). The CDR3 is 15 residues long. With 4 bases removed from V and 5 bases from J, the gap between germline ends came to 19 bases. Germline values: CDR1 SGHNT, CDR2 YYREEE (reference sequence). Here the CDR3 reads CASSPMGAGENEQYF. The CDR3, as DNA: TGTGCCAGCAGCCCGATGGGCGCAGGGGAAAACGAGCAGTACTTC.

J is TRBJ2-2 and V is TRBV6-5; 10 nucleotides match TRBD1. V was pared by 6 bases and J by 7 bases, with 8 bases of the junction left unmatched. There are 15 residues in the CDR3. CDR1 is MNHEY and CDR2 is SVGAGI in the germline V gene. The CDR3 DNA is TGTGCCAGCAGAACGACAGGGGGCAAGGTCGGGGAGCTGTTTTTT. This sequence encodes CASRTTGGKVGELFF.

The rearrangement joins TRBV5-1 to TRBJ2-7; TRBD1 aligns across 12 bases. The ends lost 4 bases at V and 6 bases at J; junction bases unmatched: 11. Per the germline V gene, CDR1 is SGHRS and CDR2 is YFSETQ. The CDR3 has 16 amino acids. CDR3 nucleotide sequence: TGCGCCAGCAGCCCAGGGGGGGGACAGGGGGCAATCGAGCAGTACTTC. It codes for CASSPGGGQGAIEQYF.

The chain carries TRBV6-5 and TRBJ2-4; D gene ambiguous. V was pared by 0 bases and J by 8 bases, with 14 bases between. In germline, CDR1 is MNHEY, CDR2 SVGAGI. The CDR3 has 15 amino acids. The CDR3 DNA reads as TGTGCCAGCAGTTACTCTGCCGGTATCGCGGACATTCAGTACTTC. This codes for CASSYSAGIADIQYF.

The chain uses TRBV7-2 and TRBJ1-5, with D possibly matching TRBD1 (5 bases). Trimming took off 2 bases at V and 5 bases at J, with 10 bases between the two ends. The CDR3 is made up of 14 amino acids. Germline V lookup: CDR1 SGHTA, CDR2 FQGNSA. CDR3 in DNA: TGTGCCAGCAGCTTATGGGGCGGGGATCAGCCCCAGCATTTT. It specifies CASSLWGGDQPQHF.

This rearrangement joins TRBV9 to TRBJ1-4, with D unresolved. The CDR3 totals 15 residues. CDR1 and CDR2 from the germline V gene are SGDLS and YYNGEE. V was trimmed by 0 bases and J by 5 bases, leaving 11 bases between them. DNA of the CDR3: TGTGCCAGCAGCGTAGGGAATCGGAGGAATGAAAAACTGTTTTTT. Residues: CASSVGNRRNEKLFF.

This clone was observed a single time. The chain's CDR3 is CASSIGQLNQPQHF. For the CDR3, the DNA is TGTGCCAGTAGTATCGGTCAGCTTAATCAGCCCCAGCATTTT. This rearrangement joins TRBV19 to TRBJ1-5; D gene unclear. V was pared by 3 bases and J by 4 bases, with 10 bases between. This CDR3 is 14 amino acids long. CDR1 and CDR2 (germline): LNHDA, SQIVND (reference sequence).

The chain couples TRBV19 to TRBJ1-6, with TRBD1 as a possible D gene (6 bases). V was clipped by 8 bases and J by 8 bases, with 16 bases between them. The CDR3 is made up of 14 amino acids. The V gene's germline CDR1 is LNHDA and CDR2 SQIVND (reference sequence). This chain's CDR3 is CASSSDSAYSPLHF. DNA of the CDR3: TGTGCCAGTTCGTCGGACAGCGCTTATTCACCCCTCCACTTT.